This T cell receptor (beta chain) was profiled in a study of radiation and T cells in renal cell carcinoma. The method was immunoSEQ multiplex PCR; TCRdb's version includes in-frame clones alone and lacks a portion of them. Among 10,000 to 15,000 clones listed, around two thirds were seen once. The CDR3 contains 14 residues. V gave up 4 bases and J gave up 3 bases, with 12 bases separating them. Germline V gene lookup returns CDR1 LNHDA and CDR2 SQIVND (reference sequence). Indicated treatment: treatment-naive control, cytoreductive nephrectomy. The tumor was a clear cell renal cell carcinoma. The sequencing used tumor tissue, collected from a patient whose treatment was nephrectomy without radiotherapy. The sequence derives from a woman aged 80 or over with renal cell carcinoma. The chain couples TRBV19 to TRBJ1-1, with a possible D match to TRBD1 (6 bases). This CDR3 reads CASSSRGGDTEAFF. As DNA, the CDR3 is TGTGCCAGTAGTAGCAGAGGGGGGGACACTGAAGCTTTCTTT.